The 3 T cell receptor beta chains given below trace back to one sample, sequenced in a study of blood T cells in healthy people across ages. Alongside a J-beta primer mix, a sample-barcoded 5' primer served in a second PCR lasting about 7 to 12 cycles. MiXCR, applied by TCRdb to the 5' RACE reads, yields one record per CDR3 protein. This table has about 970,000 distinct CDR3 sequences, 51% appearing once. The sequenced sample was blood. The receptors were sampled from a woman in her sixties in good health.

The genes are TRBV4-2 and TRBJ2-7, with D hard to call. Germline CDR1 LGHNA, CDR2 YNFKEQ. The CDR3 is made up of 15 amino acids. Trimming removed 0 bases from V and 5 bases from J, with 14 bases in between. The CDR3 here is CASSQEGENLNEQYF. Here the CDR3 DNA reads TGTGCCAGCAGCCAAGAGGGCGAGAACCTTAACGAGCAGTACTTC.

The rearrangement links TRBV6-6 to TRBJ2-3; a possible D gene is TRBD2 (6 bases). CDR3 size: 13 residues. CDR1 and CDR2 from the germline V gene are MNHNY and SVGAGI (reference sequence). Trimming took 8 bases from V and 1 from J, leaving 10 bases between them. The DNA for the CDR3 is TGTGCCAGCGCCGGGGGTGGCACAGATACGCAGTATTTT. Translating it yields CASAGGGTDTQYF.

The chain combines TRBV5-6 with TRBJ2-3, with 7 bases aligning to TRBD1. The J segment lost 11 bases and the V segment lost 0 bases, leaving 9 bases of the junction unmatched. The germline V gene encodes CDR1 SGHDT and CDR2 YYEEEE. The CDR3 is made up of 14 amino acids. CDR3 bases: TGTGCCAGCAGCTTGGGGCCCGGGACAGTGGGGCAGTATTTT. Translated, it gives CASSLGPGTVGQYF.